A selection of T cell receptor beta chains follows, all from one sample in a study of T cell responses to AZD1222 COVID-19 vaccine. Sequencing used immunoSEQ multiplex PCR; TCRdb keeps in-frame clones, though not all of them. The repertoire holds 120,000 or so clones, with roughly 85% as singletons. The sequencing here drew on peripheral blood, taken on day 0 of AZD1222 vaccination. The receptor source for this set is an adult in good health. Each CDR3 is given with its conserved first and last residue. Each record gives: clone size, V gene, D gene, J gene, CDR3 DNA, CDR3 protein. D genes are given only for firm matches. Part of the rows lack a size; the others show once, few, many or a class for expanded clones.

once	TRBV5-1	NA	TRBJ2-7	TGCGCCAGCAGCTTGTCTGGGGTAAGGGCCTACGAGCAGTACTTC	CASSLSGVRAYEQYF
NA	TRBV4-3	NA	TRBJ2-7	TGCGCCAGCAGCCAAGGAGGGGGAGGGCTCTTTTACGAGCAGTACTTC	CASSQGGGGLFYEQYF
NA	TRBV6-5	TRBD2	TRBJ2-3	TGTGCCAGCAGTTACTCAGCGGGGGCCGGGACAGATACGCAGTATTTT	CASSYSAGAGTDTQYF
NA	TRBV2	TRBD1	TRBJ2-7	TGTGCCAGCTCCGGGACAGGGGTCCTCGAGCAGTACTTC	CASSGTGVLEQYF
once	TRBV10-3	NA	TRBJ1-3	TGTGCCATCAGACAGGACCTCTCTGGAAACACCATATATTTT	CAIRQDLSGNTIYF
once	TRBV2	NA	TRBJ2-7	TGTGCCAGCAACGAGGAGTACGAGCAGTACTTC	CASNEEYEQYF
NA	TRBV5-6	NA	TRBJ2-1	TGTGCCAGCAGCCCCGGCGGGGCGGGATACAATGAGCAGTTCTTC	CASSPGGAGYNEQFF
NA	TRBV6-5	TRBD1	TRBJ1-5	TGTGCCAGCAGTTACTCGCGAGGGGGCCATCAGCCCCAGCATTTT	CASSYSRGGHQPQHF
NA	TRBV19	NA	TRBJ2-7	TGTGCCAGTAGTCGCGGACAGACCTACGAGCAGTACTTC	CASSRGQTYEQYF
NA	TRBV2	NA	TRBJ1-4	TGTGCCAGCAGTGATCAGGGCCCCCGTACGTTTTTT	CASSDQGPRTFF
NA	TRBV7-9	TRBD2	TRBJ2-1	TGTGCCAGCAGCTTAGCTAGCGGGAGTCGCGATGAGCAGTTCTTC	CASSLASGSRDEQFF
NA	TRBV19	NA	TRBJ1-6	TGTGCCAGTACCTGGACAGAGGGGTACAATTCACCCCTCCACTTT	CASTWTEGYNSPLHF
NA	TRBV10-3	NA	TRBJ2-3	TGTGCCATCAGTGCGGCGAGCGTAAGGGTATCAGATACGCAGTATTTT	CAISAASVRVSDTQYF
NA	TRBV30	NA	TRBJ1-5	TGTGCCTGGAGGAGGGGGGGTGAACAGCCCCAGCATTTT	CAWRRGGEQPQHF
NA	TRBV4-3	NA	TRBJ1-2	TGCGCCAGCAGCCAGTCTCCATCAGACTATGGCTACACCTTC	CASSQSPSDYGYTF
NA	TRBV29-1	NA	TRBJ2-1	TGCAGCGTTGTCCGGGGTGCGGTCACCTACAATGAGCAGTTCTTC	CSVVRGAVTYNEQFF
NA	TRBV6-5	NA	TRBJ1-1	TGTGCCAGCAGTCCCCAAACAGGGTACACTGAAGCTTTCTTT	CASSPQTGYTEAFF
NA	TRBV6-5	NA	TRBJ1-1	TGTGCCAGCAGTTACTCGATAGTCAGGAAGAACACTGAAGCTTTCTTT	CASSYSIVRKNTEAFF
few	TRBV11-3	NA	TRBJ2-7	TGTGCCAGCAGCTTTCAGCCTACCTCCTACGAGCAGTACTTC	CASSFQPTSYEQYF
NA	TRBV19	NA	TRBJ1-5	TGTGCCAGTAGTAAAAACTCTGATCGGACAAGAGTTAGCAATCAGCCCCAGCATTTT	CASSKNSDRTRVSNQPQHF
NA	TRBV7-7	NA	TRBJ1-1	TGTGCCAGCAGCCCCCTTTCTCAGGAGAACACTGAAGCTTTCTTT	CASSPLSQENTEAFF
NA	TRBV28	NA	TRBJ1-2	TGTGCCAGCACCGGGGAGGGACTCCTGAAGGGGGGCTACACCTTC	CASTGEGLLKGGYTF
NA	TRBV12-5	NA	TRBJ1-1	TGTGCTAGTGAAAGGGAGAACACTGAAGCTTTCTTT	CASERENTEAFF
few	TRBV12-3/TRBV12-4	NA	TRBJ1-5	TGTGCCAGCAGTTTAGAGCGGGGTCAGCCCCAGCATTTT	CASSLERGQPQHF
NA	TRBV9	TRBD1	TRBJ1-4	TGTGCCAGCAGCGCGGACAGGGGAGGCGAAAAACTGTTTTTT	CASSADRGGEKLFF
NA	TRBV2	NA	TRBJ2-7	TGTGCCAGCACAAAAACACAACAGGGATCCGAGCAGTACTTC	CASTKTQQGSEQYF
NA	TRBV24-1	TRBD1	TRBJ2-7	TGTGCCACCAGTGTATCCGGGACAGGGACGGAGGAGCAGTACTTC	CATSVSGTGTEEQYF
NA	TRBV19	NA	TRBJ1-2	TGTGCCAGTAGGGCAAACTATGGCTACACCTTC	CASRANYGYTF